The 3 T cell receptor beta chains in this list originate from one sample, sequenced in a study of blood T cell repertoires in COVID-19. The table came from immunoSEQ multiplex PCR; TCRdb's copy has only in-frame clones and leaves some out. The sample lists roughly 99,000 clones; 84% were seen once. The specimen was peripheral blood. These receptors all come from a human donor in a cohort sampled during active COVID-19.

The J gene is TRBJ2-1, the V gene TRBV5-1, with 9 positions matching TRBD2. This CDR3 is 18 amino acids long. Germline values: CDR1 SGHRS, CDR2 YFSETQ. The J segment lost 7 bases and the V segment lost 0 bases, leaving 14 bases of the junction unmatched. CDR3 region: CASSLVPTMGGRGNEQFF. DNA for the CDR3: TGCGCCAGCAGCTTGGTTCCGACAATGGGCGGGAGGGGTAATGAGCAGTTCTTC. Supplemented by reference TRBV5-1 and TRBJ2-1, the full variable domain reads KAGVTQTPRYLIKTRGQQVTLSCSPISGHRSVSWYQQTPGQGLQFLFEYFSETQRNKGNFPGRFSGRQFSNSRSEMNVSTLELGDSALYLCASSLVPTMGGRGNEQFFGPGTRLTVL.

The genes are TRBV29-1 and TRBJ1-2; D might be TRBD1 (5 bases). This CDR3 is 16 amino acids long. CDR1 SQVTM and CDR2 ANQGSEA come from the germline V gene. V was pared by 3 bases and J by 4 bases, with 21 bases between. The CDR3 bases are TGCAGCGTTGACCACTCTGGCGGGGGGGAAGGCTATGGCTACACCTTC. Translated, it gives CSVDHSGGGEGYGYTF.

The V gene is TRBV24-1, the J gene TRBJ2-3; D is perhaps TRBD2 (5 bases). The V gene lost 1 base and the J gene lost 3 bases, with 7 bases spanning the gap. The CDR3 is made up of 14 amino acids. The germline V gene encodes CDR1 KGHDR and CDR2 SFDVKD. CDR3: CATSDFRGTDTQYF. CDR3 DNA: TGTGCCACCAGTGATTTTCGGGGTACAGATACGCAGTATTTT.